This T cell receptor (beta chain) was obtained from a study of blood T cell repertoires in COVID-19. Study overall: Collection of acute and convalescent COVID-19 samples took place in the United States, Italy and Spain.

Libraries were prepared by immunoSEQ multiplex PCR; TCRdb keeps only in-frame clonotypes and omits some of them. Of about 310,000 clones in the sample, over 75% were seen once. The material sequenced was peripheral blood. This receptor was obtained from a man aged 45 to 65 with active or convalescent COVID-19.

CDR3 nucleotides: TGTGCCAGCAGCTTAGCACGCAGACAGAACACTGAAGCTTTCTTT. As protein: CASSLARRQNTEAFF. The chain recombines TRBV7-2 with TRBJ1-1; no clear D. Germline CDR1 SGHTA, CDR2 FQGNSA. The V end was cut by 0 bases, the J end by 1 base, with 9 bases between. CDR3 length: 15 residues.